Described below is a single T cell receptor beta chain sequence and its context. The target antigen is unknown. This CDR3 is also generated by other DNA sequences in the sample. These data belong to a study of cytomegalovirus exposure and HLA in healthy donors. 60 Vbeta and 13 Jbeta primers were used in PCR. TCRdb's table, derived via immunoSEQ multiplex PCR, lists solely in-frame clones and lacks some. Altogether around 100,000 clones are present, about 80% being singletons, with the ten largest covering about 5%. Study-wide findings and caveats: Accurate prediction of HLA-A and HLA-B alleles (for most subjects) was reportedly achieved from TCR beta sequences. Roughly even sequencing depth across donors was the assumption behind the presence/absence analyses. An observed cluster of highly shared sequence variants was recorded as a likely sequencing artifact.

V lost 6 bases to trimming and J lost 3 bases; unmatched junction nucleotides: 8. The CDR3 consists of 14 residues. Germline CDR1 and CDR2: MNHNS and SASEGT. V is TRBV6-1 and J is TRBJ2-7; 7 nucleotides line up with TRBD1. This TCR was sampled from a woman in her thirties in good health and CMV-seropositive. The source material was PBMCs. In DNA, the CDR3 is TGTGCCAGCAGCTCGACAGGGCCCCTCTACGAGCAGTACTTC. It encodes CASSSTGPLYEQYF.